Listed here are 28 T cell receptor beta chains from one sample, sequenced in a study of blood T cell repertoires in COVID-19. Here immunoSEQ multiplex PCR was the method, and the copy in TCRdb shows in-frame clones only, minus some. This table has approximately 100,000 clones, 90% to 95% appearing once. Sequencing was carried out using peripheral blood. These TCRs come from a man between 45 and 60 years old with acute or convalescent COVID-19.

The rearrangement links TRBV5-1 to TRBJ2-1, with TRBD1 identical over 8 bases. With V trimmed by 0 bases and J by 3 bases, 2 bases remained unmatched. Germline values: CDR1 SGHRS, CDR2 YFSETQ. The CDR3 extends over 15 amino acids. The CDR3 nucleotides read TGCGCCAGCAGCTTGGTTGGACAGGGCTACAATGAGCAGTTCTTC. This encodes CASSLVGQGYNEQFF.

The rearrangement uses TRBV6-5 and TRBJ1-1; D might be TRBD1 (6 bases). V shed 0 bases and J shed 7 bases, with 15 bases lying between them. This CDR3 region has 15 residues. CDR1 is MNHEY, CDR2 SVGAGI, per germline. For the CDR3, the DNA is TGTGCCAGCAGTTACTCTAACAGGGTATTGGGTGAAGCTTTCTTT. This translates into CASSYSNRVLGEAFF.

This clone was picked up one time. This chain connects TRBV4-2 to TRBJ1-2; D gene ambiguous. The CDR3 covers 13 residues. The V and J ends lost 0 bases and 6 bases respectively, with 8 bases between them. Per the germline V gene, CDR1 is LGHNA and CDR2 is YNFKEQ. The CDR3 reads CASSQDFPNGYTF. The CDR3 DNA follows: TGTGCCAGCAGCCAAGATTTCCCTAATGGCTACACCTTC.

DNA of the CDR3: TGTGCCAGCAGTCCCCCAGGACAGGGGCCAGCCTACGAGCAGTACTTC. Encoded protein: CASSPPGQGPAYEQYF. The rearrangement links TRBV28 to TRBJ2-7; 9 bases line up with TRBD1. V lost 5 bases and J lost 2; bases outside the gene matches: 10. Germline V gene data show CDR1 as MDHEN and CDR2 as SYDVKM. This CDR3 has 16 amino acids.

The chain recombines TRBV5-4 with TRBJ1-1; 7 bases align to TRBD1. Trimming at V came to 4 bases and at J to 8 bases, leaving 8 bases not matched to a gene. The CDR3 has 13 residues. Germline lookup yields CDR1 SGHNT and CDR2 YYREEE (reference sequence). The CDR3 loop is CASSLGGPREAFF. In DNA form, the CDR3 reads TGTGCCAGCAGCCTAGGGGGCCCAAGAGAAGCTTTCTTT.

The rearrangement uses TRBV11-2 and TRBJ1-1; 7 bases map to TRBD1. Germline CDR1 reads SGHAT; CDR2 reads FQNNGV. This CDR3 is 13 amino acids long. V shed 2 bases, J shed 4 bases, and the junction held 1 base outside the gene matches. The CDR3 nucleotides read TGTGCCAGCAGCTTACCAGGGGGCACTGAAGCTTTCTTT. Residues: CASSLPGGTEAFF.

The CDR3 protein is CASSSTSTGRRTEAFF. The CDR3 DNA reads as TGTGCCAGCAGTTCTACTTCCACAGGACGTAGAACTGAAGCTTTCTTT. The genes are TRBV28 and TRBJ1-1; a weak D match, TRBD1 (5 bases). The germline V and J ends were trimmed by 4 bases and 5 bases, with 20 bases remaining between them. Germline CDR1 reads MDHEN; CDR2 reads SYDVKM. The CDR3 extends over 16 amino acids.

The chain links TRBV9 to TRBJ2-2; TRBD1 agrees at 9 bases. The germline CDR1 and CDR2 sequences are SGDLS and YYNGEE. The CDR3 length is 15 residues. Trimming cost V 4 bases and J 6 bases; bases outside gene matches: 7. CDR3 amino acids: CASSFRDRASGELFF. The CDR3 DNA reads as TGTGCCAGCAGCTTCCGGGACAGGGCGTCCGGGGAGCTGTTTTTT. The entire variable domain, with the rest obtained from reference TRBV9 and TRBJ2-2, is as follows: DSGVTQTPKHLITATGQRVTLRCSPRSGDLSVYWYQQSLDQGLQFLIQYYNGEERAKGNILERFSAQQFPDLHSELNLSSLELGDSALYFCASSFRDRASGELFFGEGSRLTVL.

The chain uses TRBV5-1 and TRBJ1-1; 8 nucleotides align to TRBD1. Germline lookup yields CDR1 SGHRS and CDR2 YFSETQ. This CDR3 comprises 16 residues. V dropped 4 bases and J dropped 4; count of bases not matched to a gene: 12. The CDR3 DNA reads as TGCGCCAGCAGCCCCGGACTCTGGACAGGGTCCACTGAAGCTTTCTTT. Translated: CASSPGLWTGSTEAFF.

V usage is TRBV5-6 and J usage is TRBJ1-2; TRBD1 might be the D (6 bases). Germline V gives CDR1 SGHDT, CDR2 YYEEEE. The CDR3 is made up of 13 amino acids. Trimming took 4 bases from V and 7 from J, leaving 14 bases between them. The CDR3 region is CASSQPDRSGYTF. The CDR3 bases are TGTGCCAGCAGCCAACCTGACAGGTCTGGCTACACCTTC. Full variable domain (rest looked up from reference TRBV5-6 and TRBJ1-2): DAGVTQSPTHLIKTRGQQVTLRCSPKSGHDTVSWYQQALGQGPQFIFQYYEEEERQRGNFPDRFSGHQFPNYSSELNVNALLLGDSALYLCASSQPDRSGYTFGSGTRLTVV.

The chain has TRBV3-1 (or the pseudogene TRBV3-2) and TRBJ2-7, with D possibly being TRBD1 (6 bases). Germline V gives CDR1 LGHDT, CDR2 YNNKEL (reference sequence). The CDR3 consists of 12 residues. Deletions cut 3 bases from V and 6 bases from J, with 9 bases between. The DNA of the CDR3 is TGTGCCAGCAGCCAGAGGGACACCGAGCAGTACTTC. It encodes CASSQRDTEQYF.

The rearrangement joins TRBV19 to TRBJ1-2; weak D call: TRBD1 (6 bases). With 6 bases removed from V and 8 bases from J, the gap between germline ends came to 22 bases. Germline CDR1 and CDR2: LNHDA and SQIVND (reference sequence). CDR3 length: 15 amino acids. CDR3 sequence: CASRSGGLILGGYTF. CDR3 sequence (DNA): TGTGCCAGTAGATCGGGGGGCTTAATTCTGGGAGGCTACACCTTC.

The V and J genes are TRBV15 and TRBJ1-3, with unresolved D. V was pared by 3 bases and J by 0 bases, with 9 bases between. This CDR3 region has 15 residues. Germline-derived CDR1 and CDR2 are LNHNV and YYDKDF (reference sequence). As DNA, the CDR3 is TGTGCCACCAGCAGCGATTCCAGCTCTGGAAACACCATATATTTT. Protein: CATSSDSSSGNTIYF. The full variable domain, with the rest looked up from reference TRBV15 and TRBJ1-3, is DAMVIQNPRYQVTQFGKPVTLSCSQTLNHNVMYWYQQKSSQAPKLLFHYYDKDFNNEADTPDNFQSRRPNTSFCFLDIRSPGLGDTAMYLCATSSDSSSGNTIYFGEGSWLTVV.

The chain has TRBV19 and TRBJ1-5; 7 bases fit TRBD1. This CDR3 is 15 amino acids long. V was pared by 6 bases and J by 3 bases, with 8 bases of the junction left unmatched. Germline CDR1 and CDR2: LNHDA and SQIVND (reference sequence). This chain's CDR3 is CASRSGQQPNQPQHF. In DNA, the CDR3 is TGTGCCAGTAGATCGGGACAGCAGCCCAATCAGCCCCAGCATTTT.

The chain is built from TRBV29-1 and TRBJ2-1; TRBD2 aligns across 7 bases. Germline V lookup: CDR1 SQVTM, CDR2 ANQGSEA. The CDR3 spans 12 residues. Trimming took 4 bases from V and 7 from J; bases not matched to a gene: 4. The CDR3 reads CSVAWTRNEQFF. The CDR3 bases are TGCAGCGTTGCTTGGACTAGAAATGAGCAGTTCTTC.

This sequence joins TRBV19 and TRBJ2-2; D unresolved. The CDR3 consists of 14 residues. From germline, CDR1 is LNHDA and CDR2 SQIVND (reference sequence). Trimming took off 3 bases at V and 1 base at J, with 6 bases between the two ends. CDR3 DNA sequence: TGTGCCAGTAGTATGGAGTTGAACACCGGGGAGCTGTTTTTT. It translates to CASSMELNTGELFF.

The chain is built from TRBV7-6 and TRBJ2-1, with a possible D match to TRBD1 (6 bases). This CDR3 contains 15 residues. The germline V gene encodes CDR1 SGHVS and CDR2 FNYEAQ. Trimming removed 1 base at V and 0 bases at J, with 7 bases between. CDR3 in amino acids: CASSLVGGSYNEQFF. The CDR3 DNA reads TGTGCCAGCAGCTTAGTAGGGGGCTCCTACAATGAGCAGTTCTTC.

This clone has a handful of counts. The genes are TRBV4-1 and TRBJ1-3; D not resolved. The germline CDR1 and CDR2 sequences are MGHRA and YSYEKL. V lost 6 bases and J lost 0, with 12 bases in between. The CDR3 runs to 15 residues. The CDR3 spells CASRLSESSGNTIYF. The CDR3 nucleotides read TGCGCCAGCAGACTCTCCGAGAGCTCTGGAAACACCATATATTTT.

This clone was detected once. The chain links TRBV7-2 to TRBJ1-1; possible D gene TRBD1, 5 bases. CDR3 length equals 14 residues. Germline loops: CDR1 SGHTA, CDR2 FQGNSA. The V end was cut by 3 bases, the J end by 5 bases, with 13 bases between. Here the CDR3 reads CASSFSSGGTEAFF. CDR3 nucleotides: TGTGCCAGCAGCTTTTCCTCGGGGGGGACTGAAGCTTTCTTT. The full variable domain, with the rest looked up from reference TRBV7-2 and TRBJ1-1, is GAGVSQSPSNKVTEKGKDVELRCDPISGHTALYWYRQSLGQGLEFLIYFQGNSAPDKSGLPSDRFSAERTGGSVSTLTIQRTQQEDSAVYLCASSFSSGGTEAFFGQGTRLTVV.

This clone showed up just once. The chain carries TRBV5-4 and TRBJ2-1, with D unclear. From germline, CDR1 is SGHNT and CDR2 YYREEE (reference sequence). CDR3 length: 13 amino acids. V was trimmed by 2 bases and J by 10 bases, leaving 13 bases between them. CDR3 protein: CASSLGERREQFF. The CDR3 DNA sequence: TGTGCCAGCAGCTTAGGTGAGCGCCGGGAGCAGTTCTTC.

V is TRBV5-1 and J is TRBJ2-7, with a possible D match to TRBD1 (6 bases). V was clipped by 3 bases and J by 2 bases, with 9 bases between them. The CDR3 is 13 residues long. Germline lookup yields CDR1 SGHRS and CDR2 YFSETQ. Written as DNA, the CDR3 is TGCGCCAGCAGCTCGGACAGAGCCTACGAGCAGTACTTC. This translates into CASSSDRAYEQYF.

This clone was seen once. V and J are TRBV2 and TRBJ1-1, with 8 bases identical to TRBD1. CDR1 is SNHLY, CDR2 FYNNEI, per germline. V was clipped by 10 bases and J by 0 bases; unmatched bases: 4. The CDR3 runs to 13 residues. For the CDR3, the DNA is TGTGCCACCCGGGACAGGATGAACACTGAAGCTTTCTTT. Its translation is CATRDRMNTEAFF.

The chain joins TRBV7-2 to TRBJ2-3, with 8 nucleotides matching TRBD1. The CDR3 has 14 amino acids. CDR1 and CDR2 (germline): SGHTA, FQGNSA. The V and J ends lost 5 bases and 2 bases, in that order; junction bases with no gene match: 3. CDR3 sequence reads: CASSRTGNTDTQYF. The CDR3 DNA reads TGTGCCAGCAGCCGGACAGGGAACACAGATACGCAGTATTTT.

The V and J genes are TRBV9 and TRBJ1-6; D unresolved. V lost 4 bases and J lost 5, with 10 bases in between. The germline V gene has CDR1 SGDLS and CDR2 YYNGEE. This CDR3 has 14 amino acids. Here the CDR3 reads CASSTGKDNSPLHF. CDR3 bases: TGTGCCAGCAGCACGGGGAAGGATAATTCACCCCTCCACTTT.

V usage is TRBV21-1 and J usage is TRBJ1-2; the table assigns TRBD1, which was not confirmed against the DNA. TRBV21-1 is a pseudogene segment. This CDR3 region has 15 residues. The DNA for the CDR3 is TGTGCCAGCAGCGTACGGGACAGGCGAAACTATGGCTACACCTTC. Its translation is CASSVRDRRNYGYTF.

J is TRBJ2-2 and V is TRBV11-1; TRBD2 agrees at 8 bases. The germline V gene encodes CDR1 SGHAT and CDR2 FQDESV (reference sequence). Germline trimming cut 2 bases from V and 6 bases from J; bases unmatched to any gene: 5. This CDR3 is built from 15 residues. In nucleotides, the CDR3 is TGTGCCAGCAGCTTAAACCCGGGAGGGGCCGGGGAGCTGTTTTTT. Translating it yields CASSLNPGGAGELFF.

The chain is built from TRBV7-9 and TRBJ2-1; 7 bases are a match to TRBD2. J was trimmed by 2 bases and V by 6 bases; bases with no gene match: 7. This CDR3 is 15 amino acids long. Per germline, CDR1 SEHNR and CDR2 FQNEAQ (reference sequence). DNA of the CDR3: TGTGCCAGCAGTGGGGGGGGACGTCCCTACAATGAGCAGTTCTTC. As protein: CASSGGGRPYNEQFF.

The chain joins TRBV4-2 to TRBJ1-4; D uncertain. Trimming stripped 0 bases from V and 8 bases from J, with 13 bases between. Germline values: CDR1 LGHNA, CDR2 YNFKEQ. The CDR3 contains 15 residues. The CDR3: CASSQDMGSREKLFF. CDR3 bases: TGTGCCAGCAGCCAAGATATGGGGAGTCGGGAAAAACTGTTTTTT.